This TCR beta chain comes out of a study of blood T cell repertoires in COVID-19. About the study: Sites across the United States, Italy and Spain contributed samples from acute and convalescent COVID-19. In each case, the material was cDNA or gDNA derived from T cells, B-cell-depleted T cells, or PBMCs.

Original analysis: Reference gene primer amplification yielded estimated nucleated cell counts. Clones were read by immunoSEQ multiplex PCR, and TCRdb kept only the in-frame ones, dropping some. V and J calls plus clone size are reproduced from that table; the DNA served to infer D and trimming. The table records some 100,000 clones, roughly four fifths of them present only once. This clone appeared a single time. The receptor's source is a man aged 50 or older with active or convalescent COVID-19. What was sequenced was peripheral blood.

The CDR3 DNA is TGTGCCAGCTCACCTGGGACAGGGGGTGCCTACGAGCAGTACGTC. The encoded protein is CASSPGTGGAYEQYV. V and J are TRBV18 and TRBJ2-7, with 11 positions matching TRBD1. The J segment lost 2 bases and the V segment lost 3 bases, leaving 3 bases of the junction unmatched. The CDR3 sequence is 15 residues long. CDR1 is KGHSH, CDR2 LQKENI, per germline.